The 3 T cell receptor beta chains given below trace back to one sample, sequenced in a study of regulatory T cells in long-lasting Graves disease. Through Arm-PCR of CDR3 regions and iRepertoire HTBI primers, TCR beta libraries were built. One entry per CDR3 protein, called by TCRdb with MiXCR from the multiplex PCR reads. The table shows more than 350,000 distinct CDR3 sequences, with over 20% occurring only once. Noted time point: persistent/refractory GD, antithyroid drugs over 5 years with positive TRAb. PBMCs were the source of the RNA used for TCR sequencing. This material consisted of peripheral blood mononuclear cells (PBMCs), taken when the disease was refractory, from a patient treated with antithyroid drugs. These TCRs come from a female donor with Graves disease.

V and J are TRBV6-5 and TRBJ1-1; 11 bases map to TRBD1. From germline, CDR1 is MNHEY and CDR2 SVGAGI. The CDR3 loop spans 15 amino acids. V dropped 2 bases and J dropped 4; count of bases not matched to a gene: 3. CDR3 sequence: CASSYGTGGGTEAFF. The CDR3 bases are TGTGCCAGCAGTTACGGGACAGGGGGGGGCACTGAAGCTTTCTTT.

This clonotype was recorded at least ten times. The DNA of the CDR3 is TGTGCCAGCAGAAAAAGCGGGAGGTTGTCCGGGGAGCTGTTTTTT. It encodes CASRKSGRLSGELFF. This rearrangement joins TRBV28 to TRBJ2-2; 9 nucleotides agree with TRBD2. CDR3 length equals 15 residues. Germline CDR1 MDHEN, CDR2 SYDVKM. The V segment lost 6 bases and the J segment 6 bases; nucleotides outside the gene matches: 8.

The table lists this clonotype with a few counts. A far larger clone is one base from this, pointing to a likely read error. The chain uses TRBV11-2 and TRBJ2-2, with unresolved D. CDR3 length equals 14 residues. The ends were cut back, 6 bases at V and 4 bases at J, with 12 bases in the middle. Germline V gene data show CDR1 as SGHAT and CDR2 as FQNNGV. For the CDR3, the DNA is TGTGCCAGCAGACTCAGGATCCGCACCGGGGAGCTGTTTTTT. It yields the protein CASRLRIRTGELFF.